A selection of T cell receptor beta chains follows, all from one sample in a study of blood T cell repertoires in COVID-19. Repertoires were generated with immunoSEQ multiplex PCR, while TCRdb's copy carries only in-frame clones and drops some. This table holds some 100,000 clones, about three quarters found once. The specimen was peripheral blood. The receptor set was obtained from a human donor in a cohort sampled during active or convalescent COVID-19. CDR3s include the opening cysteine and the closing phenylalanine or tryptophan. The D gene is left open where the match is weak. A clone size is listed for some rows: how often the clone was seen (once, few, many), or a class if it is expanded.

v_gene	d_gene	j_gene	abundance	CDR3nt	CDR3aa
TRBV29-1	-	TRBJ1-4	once	TGCAGCGTTGCTCTGACACAGGGAAAGTATGAAAAACTGTTTTTT	CSVALTQGKYEKLFF
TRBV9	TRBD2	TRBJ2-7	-	TGTGCCAGCAGCGTAGGAACAACTAGCGGGACTCGGCAGTACTTC	CASSVGTTSGTRQYF
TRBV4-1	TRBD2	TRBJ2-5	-	TGCGCCAGCAGCCTGGGGACTAGCGGACAAGAGACCCAGTACTTC	CASSLGTSGQETQYF
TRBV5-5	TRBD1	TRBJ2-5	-	TGTGCCAGCAGGCCCTGGACAGGGGTGGGGGAGACCCAGTACTTC	CASRPWTGVGETQYF
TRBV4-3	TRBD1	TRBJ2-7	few	TGCGCCAGCAGCCAGGTGGTGGTCAGGGGGTTTTCCTACGAGCAGTACTTC	CASSQVVVRGFSYEQYF
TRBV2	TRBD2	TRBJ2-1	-	TGTGCCAGCATAAAGGAGCGGGGGGTAAACAATGAGCAGTTCTTC	CASIKERGVNNEQFF
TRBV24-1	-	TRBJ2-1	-	TGTGCCACCAGTGATTTGATGGGGACTGCGGACAATGAGCAGTTCTTC	CATSDLMGTADNEQFF
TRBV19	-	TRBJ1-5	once	TGTGCCAGTAGTCCTCCCCTACAGGGTTCTCGGGGTCAGCCCCAGCATTTT	CASSPPLQGSRGQPQHF
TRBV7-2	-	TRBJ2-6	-	TGTGCCAGCAGCTTAGCGTCCACAGGTGGGGCCAACGTCCTGACTTTC	CASSLASTGGANVLTF
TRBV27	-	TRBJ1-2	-	TGTGCCAGCAGTTGGTCGCAGGGTGAGGGCTACACCTTC	CASSWSQGEGYTF
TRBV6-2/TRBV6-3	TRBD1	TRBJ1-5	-	TGTGCCAGCAGTCCGGGACAGCCTAATCAGCCCCAGCATTTT	CASSPGQPNQPQHF
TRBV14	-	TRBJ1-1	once	TGTGCCAGCAGCCCCCTAGTATTTGCAAGGAACACTGAAGCTTTCTTT	CASSPLVFARNTEAFF
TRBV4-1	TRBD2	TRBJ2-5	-	TGCGCCACCTCCCGACTAGCGGGGTCTCAAGAGACCCAGTACTTC	CATSRLAGSQETQYF
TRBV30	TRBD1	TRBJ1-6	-	TGTGCCTGGTCCCCGGGACAGGGGAATTCACCCCTCCACTTT	CAWSPGQGNSPLHF